The clone carrying this T cell receptor (beta chain) was counted ten times or more. Its antigen is unknown. Looked up from germline, CDR1 is SGHTA and CDR2 is FQGNSA. V lost 3 bases, J lost 9 bases, and 15 bases lay in between. The CDR3 is 14 amino acids. This sample was taken from a study of post-analysis software for immune sequencing data. Study summary: Recorded subtypes: relapsing-remitting, secondary progressive, progressive-relapsing; some patients unannotated.

Study-level points and caveats: Among multiple sclerosis patients, normalized Chao1 diversity was significantly below that of controls. Clustering by F measure revealed strong co-clustering among samples prepared together in one batch. There were five TRBV segments more frequent in patients than controls, and TRBV5-6, TRBV5-1 and TRBV20-1 were among them.

Libraries were made from TCR beta cDNA, and they carried unique molecular identifiers. Yield was approximately 500,000 cDNA molecules from around 0.96 to 9.9 million T cells. Each CDR3 protein is one row after TCRdb ran MiXCR on the PCR reads. The sample yields 750,000 to 950,000 distinct CDR3 sequences, under 60% seen once. This TCR derives from a girl between 5 and 17 years old with multiple sclerosis. Sequencing was done on a sample of blood. The rearrangement joins TRBV7-2 to TRBJ2-1; D is undetermined. In DNA form, the CDR3 reads TGTGCCAGCAGCTTCACGTGGAGCAACGGTGAGCAGTTCTTC. The encoded protein is CASSFTWSNGEQFF. Complete variable domain (other parts from reference TRBV7-2 and TRBJ2-1): GAGVSQSPSNKVTEKGKDVELRCDPISGHTALYWYRQSLGQGLEFLIYFQGNSAPDKSGLPSDRFSAERTGGSVSTLTIQRTQQEDSAVYLCASSFTWSNGEQFFGPGTRLTVL.